This T cell receptor beta chain was recovered during a study of control samples from healthy donors and cancer patients. From germline, CDR1 is KGHSH and CDR2 LQKENI. The germline V and J ends were trimmed by 3 bases and 5 bases, with 14 bases remaining between them. CDR3 length equals 15 residues. Method: immunoSEQ multiplex PCR; TCRdb's copy keeps in-frame clones and lacks some. The sample lists about 75,000 clones; 94% were seen once. The sample was blood. The gene calls are TRBV18 and TRBJ1-5, with D unresolved. This TCR was recovered from a woman between 40 and 50 years old in good health. The CDR3 region is CASSPLSGADQPQHF. DNA of the CDR3: TGTGCCAGCTCACCCCTGAGTGGAGCGGATCAGCCCCAGCATTTT. The full variable domain, in which reference TRBV18 and TRBJ1-5 provide the parts outside the CDR3, is NAGVMQNPRHLVRRRGQEARLRCSPMKGHSHVYWYRQLPEEGLKFMVYLQKENIIDESGMPKERFSAEFPKEGPSILRIQQVVRGDSAAYFCASSPLSGADQPQHFGDGTRLSIL.